The 31 T cell receptor beta chains below all came from one sample that was sequenced in a study of shared clonotypes between healthy human individuals. TCRdb's copy holds only in-frame clones and misses some; the assay was immunoSEQ multiplex PCR. The data show hundreds of thousands of clones, around two thirds seen once. Sequenced: memory CD4+ T cells sorted from blood. This sample's subset: CD45RA-negative fraction. All receptors come from a woman under 40 in good health.

The J gene is TRBJ2-2, the V gene TRBV5-6; D is ambiguous. This CDR3 contains 14 residues. Germline V lookup: CDR1 SGHDT, CDR2 YYEEEE. V was shortened by 0 bases and J by 7 bases, with 10 bases between the two germline ends. The CDR3 nucleotides are TGTGCCAGCAGCTTGGTTCATACGGACGGGGAGCTGTTTTTT. This sequence encodes CASSLVHTDGELFF.

The J gene is TRBJ2-2, the V gene TRBV25-1; 14 positions match TRBD2. This CDR3 comprises 18 residues. From germline, CDR1 is MGHDK and CDR2 SYGVNS. The J segment lost 7 bases and the V segment lost 3 bases, leaving 10 bases of the junction unmatched. CDR3 coding DNA: TGTGCCAGCAGTGAGCCCAGACTAGCGGGAGGGCTTAGCGGGGAGCTGTTTTTT. This translates into CASSEPRLAGGLSGELFF.

This chain joins TRBV4-1 and TRBJ2-1, with TRBD2 identical over 8 bases. This CDR3 has 15 residues. V gave up 4 bases and J gave up 9 bases; unmatched junction bases: 11. Germline V CDR1 and CDR2: MGHRA, YSYEKL. The chain's CDR3 is CASSLSQGLVFEQFF. CDR3 nucleotide sequence: TGCGCCAGCAGCCTGAGTCAGGGACTAGTTTTTGAGCAGTTCTTC.

This clone was picked up one time. V gene TRBV2 combines with J gene TRBJ1-1, with unresolved D. The length of the CDR3 is 12 residues. Germline V CDR1 and CDR2: SNHLY, FYNNEI. Between the trimmed V and J ends, which lost 1 base and 10 bases, there was a span of 10 bases. CDR3 residues: CASSEGEGGAFF. In nucleotides, the CDR3 is TGTGCCAGCAGTGAAGGAGAGGGAGGAGCTTTCTTT.

The V gene is TRBV7-2, the J gene TRBJ2-1; TRBD1 matches 8 bases. Germline V gene sequence: CDR1 SGHTA, CDR2 FQGNSA. The CDR3 runs to 17 residues. V trimming: 1 base; J trimming: 8 bases; junction bases outside the gene matches: 13. For the CDR3, the DNA is TGTGCCAGCAGCTTAGATTTTCGGGCAGGGGGCAGGGATGAGCAGTTCTTC. Translation: CASSLDFRAGGRDEQFF.

The V and J genes are TRBV18 and TRBJ2-7, with 7 bases that match TRBD2. V shed 3 bases and J 5 bases; nucleotides not matched to a gene: 7. CDR3 size: 14 residues. CDR1 and CDR2 (germline): KGHSH, LQKENI. The DNA of the CDR3 is TGTGCCAGCTCACCCTCCGGGAGGAGCAACGAGCAGTACTTC. Its protein product is CASSPSGRSNEQYF.

V usage is TRBV5-1 and J usage is TRBJ2-6; unclear D gene. V lost 2 bases and J 0 bases, leaving 15 bases between the germline ends. This CDR3 comprises 18 residues. Germline lookup yields CDR1 SGHRS and CDR2 YFSETQ. CDR3 in DNA: TGCGCCAGCAGCTTTTCCCCGACTTCGAGCTCTGGGGCCAACGTCCTGACTTTC. Its protein product is CASSFSPTSSSGANVLTF. Full variable domain (missing parts from reference TRBV5-1 and TRBJ2-6): KAGVTQTPRYLIKTRGQQVTLSCSPISGHRSVSWYQQTPGQGLQFLFEYFSETQRNKGNFPGRFSGRQFSNSRSEMNVSTLELGDSALYLCASSFSPTSSSGANVLTFGAGSRLTVL.

This clone occurred a few times. The rearrangement uses TRBV27 and TRBJ1-5; 7 nucleotides line up with TRBD1. Germline assignment: CDR1 MNHEY and CDR2 SMNVEV (reference sequence). This CDR3 is 17 amino acids long. Germline trimming cut 3 bases from V and 4 bases from J; bases unmatched to any gene: 12. The CDR3 protein is CASSLQGVNPKNQPQHF. CDR3 in DNA: TGTGCCAGCAGTTTGCAGGGGGTAAACCCTAAAAATCAGCCCCAGCATTTT.

The rearrangement joins TRBV27 to TRBJ2-1; TRBD2 matches 16 bases. Germline lookup yields CDR1 MNHEY and CDR2 SMNVEV (reference sequence). V was clipped by 5 bases and J by 0 bases; unmatched bases: 4. The CDR3 length is 18 residues. This CDR3 is CASSPGTSGRASYNEQFF. As DNA, the CDR3 is TGTGCCAGCAGTCCCGGGACTAGCGGGAGGGCCTCCTACAATGAGCAGTTCTTC.

The sample holds many counts of this clone. This sequence joins TRBV28 and TRBJ1-2, with TRBD1 as a possible D gene (5 bases). Per germline, CDR1 MDHEN and CDR2 SYDVKM. V lost 6 bases, J lost 3 bases, and 11 bases lay in between. This CDR3 comprises 13 residues. As DNA, the CDR3 is TGTGCCAGCAGACGCGGGACGGACTATGGCTACACCTTC. It yields the protein CASRRGTDYGYTF.

This clone was seen only a few times. The chain has TRBV11-1 and TRBJ2-2, with D possibly being TRBD1 or TRBD2 (6 bases each). V gave up 3 bases and J gave up 4 bases, with 12 bases separating them. The CDR3 loop spans 15 amino acids. Germline V gene data show CDR1 as SGHAT and CDR2 as FQDESV (reference sequence). The CDR3 is CASSLGGPGTGELFF. For the CDR3, the DNA is TGTGCCAGCAGCTTGGGGGGCCCGGGCACCGGGGAGCTGTTTTTT. The variable domain in full, completed from reference TRBV11-1 and TRBJ2-2, reads EAEVAQSPRYKITEKSQAVAFWCDPISGHATLYWYRQILGQGPELLVQFQDESVVDDSQLPKDRFSAERLKGVDSTLKIQPAELGDSAMYLCASSLGGPGTGELFFGEGSRLTVL.

This sequence joins TRBV18 and TRBJ1-3; 8 nucleotides line up with TRBD1. The CDR3 is 16 residues long. Germline V gene lookup returns CDR1 KGHSH and CDR2 LQKENI. The V and J ends lost 4 bases and 2 bases, in that order; junction bases with no gene match: 7. CDR3 protein: CASSRRTGSAGNTIYF. The CDR3 bases are TGTGCCAGCTCACGACGGACAGGGAGTGCTGGAAACACCATATATTTT.

With regard to this clone: A much larger clone lies one base from this, so it may be a read error. In the same sample, other DNA sequences code for this CDR3. V usage is TRBV11-2 and J usage is TRBJ2-7; D ambiguous. There are 14 residues in the CDR3. Germline values: CDR1 SGHAT, CDR2 FQNNGV. CDR3 loop: CASSLVAAHYEQYF. The CDR3 coding sequence is TGTGCCAGTAGCTTAGTCGCAGCACACTACGAGCAGTACTTC.

The rearrangement links TRBV7-3 to TRBJ2-1, with 7 nucleotides matching TRBD1. The CDR3 has 16 residues. CDR1 and CDR2 from the germline V gene are SGHTA and FQGTGA. The trim removed 5 bases at V and 1 base at J, leaving 8 bases unmatched. The CDR3 nucleotides are TGTGCCAGCAGCGAACAACAGGGGTCTTCCTACAATGAGCAGTTCTTC. It is translated as CASSEQQGSSYNEQFF.

V is TRBV4-1 and J is TRBJ2-7; tentatively, D is TRBD1 (5 bases). V lost 3 bases and J lost 1, with 13 bases in between. CDR3 length: 15 amino acids. Germline lookup yields CDR1 MGHRA and CDR2 YSYEKL. In nucleotides, the CDR3 is TGCGCCAGCAGCCAGGATCCCCAGGGTTCCTACGAGCAGTACTTC. Its translation: CASSQDPQGSYEQYF.

J is TRBJ2-2 and V is TRBV2, with D maybe TRBD1 (5 bases). The CDR3 sequence is 13 residues long. From germline, CDR1 is SNHLY and CDR2 FYNNEI. V dropped 10 bases and J dropped 0 bases, with 9 bases sitting between them. DNA for the CDR3: TGTGCCACCACAGGTTCGAACACCGGGGAGCTGTTTTTT. Its protein product is CATTGSNTGELFF.

In nucleotides, the CDR3 is TGTGCCAGCAGGTTAGAAGGGGGAGGCTACAATGAGCAGTTCTTC. Its translation is CASRLEGGGYNEQFF. The chain has TRBV6-6 and TRBJ2-1; D assignment may be TRBD1 or TRBD2 (6 bases each). The CDR3 is 15 residues long. In germline, CDR1 is MNHNY, CDR2 SVGAGI (reference sequence). V shed 6 bases and J shed 3 bases, with 15 bases lying between them.

The rearrangement joins TRBV28 to TRBJ1-4, with D maybe TRBD1 (6 bases). This CDR3 is 14 amino acids long. Germline CDR1 reads MDHEN; CDR2 reads SYDVKM. Trimming removed 6 bases at V and 8 bases at J, with 16 bases between. The CDR3 loop reads CASRSGGENEKLFF. The DNA for the CDR3 is TGTGCCAGCAGGTCGGGGGGCGAGAACGAAAAACTGTTTTTT.

This sequence joins TRBV15 and TRBJ2-1, with TRBD2 matching over 10 bases. After removal of 1 base from V and 3 bases from J, the junction contained 0 bases not matched to a gene. The CDR3 runs to 15 residues. Germline V gene sequence: CDR1 LNHNV, CDR2 YYDKDF (reference sequence). The CDR3 DNA is TGTGCCACCAGCAGAGGACTAGCGGGCTACAATGAGCAGTTCTTC. It specifies CATSRGLAGYNEQFF.

CDR3 bases: TGTGCCACCAGCCGGGACAGTAATGAAAAACTGTTTTTT. Translated, it gives CATSRDSNEKLFF. J is TRBJ1-4 and V is TRBV19; 7 nucleotides align to TRBD1. Germline V lookup: CDR1 LNHDA, CDR2 SQIVND (reference sequence). Losses at the gene ends were 10 bases for V and 4 bases for J; bases not matched to a gene: 6. The CDR3 has 13 residues.

The chain recombines TRBV18 with TRBJ2-1, with 9 bases that match TRBD2. In germline, CDR1 is KGHSH, CDR2 LQKENI. The CDR3 contains 15 residues. After removal of 1 base from V and 7 bases from J, the junction contained 5 bases not matched to a gene. The CDR3 DNA reads TGTGCCAGCTCACCACGACTAGCGGAAGCTAATGAGCAGTTCTTC. This gives the protein CASSPRLAEANEQFF.

The CDR3 DNA reads as TGCGCCAGCAGCCAAGGGATGGGAGCCGAGCAGTACTTC. Translated: CASSQGMGAEQYF. This chain links TRBV4-1 with TRBJ2-7, with D possibly matching TRBD2 (5 bases). From germline, CDR1 is MGHRA and CDR2 YSYEKL. Trimming shortened V by 1 base and J by 6 bases, and 10 bases separated the two germline ends. The CDR3 runs to 13 residues.

The gene calls are TRBV6-6 and TRBJ2-7, with D uncertain. CDR3 length: 14 residues. V dropped 8 bases and J dropped 6 bases, with 20 bases sitting between them. CDR1 and CDR2 (germline): MNHNY, SVGAGI (reference sequence). CDR3 DNA: TGTGCCAGCGGCCCGACTCCCCAGCCTGGCGAGCAGTACTTC. Translated: CASGPTPQPGEQYF.

This chain connects TRBV2 to TRBJ2-1, with TRBD1 matching over 7 bases. V was pared by 5 bases and J by 7 bases, with 11 bases of the junction left unmatched. Germline loops: CDR1 SNHLY, CDR2 FYNNEI. This CDR3 is built from 15 residues. Here the CDR3 reads CASSNPGTDLNEQFF. CDR3 nucleotides: TGTGCCAGCAGTAACCCCGGGACAGATTTGAATGAGCAGTTCTTC.

The V call is TRBV18, the J call TRBJ1-4; weak D call: TRBD1 (6 bases). CDR1 is KGHSH and CDR2 is LQKENI in the germline V gene. The V end was cut by 4 bases, the J end by 4 bases, with 13 bases between. CDR3 size: 15 residues. The CDR3 loop is CASSRRQDLNEKLFF. CDR3 bases: TGTGCCAGCTCACGAAGACAGGACCTTAATGAAAAACTGTTTTTT.

The chain is built from TRBV7-9 and TRBJ1-1, with a weak D call TRBD1 (5 bases). Trimming shortened V by 7 bases and J by 5 bases, and 11 bases separated the two germline ends. The CDR3 is 12 residues long. Germline V gene data show CDR1 as SEHNR and CDR2 as FQNEAQ (reference sequence). Written as DNA, the CDR3 is TGTGCCAGCAACCTTGGGGGTACTGAAGCTTTCTTT. It is translated as CASNLGGTEAFF. Together with reference TRBV7-9 and TRBJ1-1, the CDR3 gives the full variable domain: DTGVSQNPRHKITKRGQNVTFRCDPISEHNRLYWYRQTLGQGPEFLTYFQNEAQLEKSRLLSDRFSAERPKGSFSTLEIQRTEQGDSAMYLCASNLGGTEAFFGQGTRLTVV.

Many counts were recorded for this clone. The chain couples TRBV14 to TRBJ1-3; D remains ambiguous. This CDR3 is built from 15 residues. Trimming took 0 bases from V and 0 from J, leaving 6 bases between them. CDR1 is SGHDN, CDR2 FVKESK, per germline. CDR3 protein: CASSQEVYSGNTIYF. The CDR3 DNA reads as TGTGCCAGCAGCCAAGAAGTTTACTCTGGAAACACCATATATTTT.

This clone was detected ten times or more. The chain joins TRBV7-6 to TRBJ2-7; unclear D gene. The CDR3 spans 15 residues. With 2 bases removed from V and 0 bases from J, the gap between germline ends came to 11 bases. Germline CDR1 SGHVS, CDR2 FNYEAQ. The CDR3 DNA reads TGTGCCAGCAGCTTATTCCCATCGAGCTCCTACGAGCAGTACTTC. Residues: CASSLFPSSSYEQYF.

CDR3 bases: TGTGCCAGCAGCTTTGAGGGGACGGGAACTGAAGCTTTCTTT. Amino acid sequence: CASSFEGTGTEAFF. J is TRBJ1-1 and V is TRBV7-9, with D perhaps TRBD1 (5 bases). The V end lost 3 bases, the J end lost 5 bases, and 13 bases lay between the germline ends. From germline, CDR1 is SEHNR and CDR2 FQNEAQ (reference sequence). There are 14 residues in the CDR3.

This clone came up many times. The CDR3 DNA reads TGTGCCAGCAGCTTAGTTTTTATGGGGTTCGGGACAGGGGGCGCCGAGCAGTACTTC. Translation: CASSLVFMGFGTGGAEQYF. The chain is built from TRBV7-2 and TRBJ2-7; 12 nucleotides match TRBD1. Germline CDR1 reads SGHTA; CDR2 reads FQGNSA. There are 19 residues in the CDR3. After removal of 1 base from V and 6 bases from J, the junction contained 16 bases not matched to a gene.

The chain carries TRBV7-9 and TRBJ1-1; TRBD1 matches at 9 bases. The germline CDR1 and CDR2 sequences are SEHNR and FQNEAQ (reference sequence). The CDR3 spans 15 residues. The trim removed 6 bases at V and 2 bases at J, leaving 7 bases unmatched. Written as DNA, the CDR3 is TGTGCCAGCAGTCGACGGGACAGGGTTAACACTGAAGCTTTCTTT. This sequence encodes CASSRRDRVNTEAFF.